These 3 T cell receptor beta chains came from one sample sequenced in a study of T-cell memory formation after mild COVID-19 (dated by TCRdb to 2020 to 2022). The library relied on 5' RACE. Data came from an Illumina NovaSeq 6000. TCRdb ran its own pipeline on the public reads, namely fastp trimming at Q25 and MiXCR clone calling, and kept in-frame beta chains. Rows merge per CDR3 protein into single entries with the most common DNA and genes. The sample profile shows a few hundred thousand distinct CDR3 sequences; approximately 10% of them were found once. Roughly 3% of the sample lies in the top ten. The sequencing sample was made of PBMCs or a T cell subset sorted from them (not recorded which). These receptors all come from a man aged 18 to 30 who had mild COVID-19 (a few samples of this study predate the infection). The sample titles of this study are shuffled in the database, so cell type and time point are left out; the donor was told from shared clones.

This clonotype occurred a few times. CDR3 DNA: TGTGCCAGCAGCGTAACAAGCGGGGGGGCCCCAGATACGCAGTATTTT. This sequence encodes CASSVTSGGAPDTQYF. The chain recombines TRBV9 with TRBJ2-3; 10 bases line up with TRBD2. CDR1 and CDR2 from the germline V gene are SGDLS and YYNGEE. The CDR3 runs to 16 residues. The V segment lost 1 base and the J segment 4 bases; nucleotides outside the gene matches: 6.

This clonotype appeared many times. V gene TRBV4-1 combines with J gene TRBJ1-4; D not resolved. The CDR3 length is 13 residues. The germline V gene encodes CDR1 MGHRA and CDR2 YSYEKL. Trimming cost V 1 base and J 5 bases, with 5 bases left between them. CDR3 loop: CASSQGQNEKLFF. CDR3 nucleotide sequence: TGCGCCAGCAGCCAAGGACAAAATGAAAAACTGTTTTTT.

The genes are TRBV5-4 and TRBJ1-1, with 7 bases identical to TRBD1. V lost 4 bases and J lost 0; bases outside the gene matches: 6. The CDR3 length is 15 residues. Germline loops: CDR1 SGHNT, CDR2 YYREEE (reference sequence). CDR3 nucleotides: TGTGCCAGCAGCAAAGGACAGGCGATGAACACTGAAGCTTTCTTT. It codes for CASSKGQAMNTEAFF.